The rows below give T cell receptor beta chains drawn from one sample of a study of blood T cell repertoires in COVID-19. TCRdb's table, derived via immunoSEQ multiplex PCR, lists solely in-frame clones and lacks some. The table includes about 100,000 clones, around four fifths detected once. The material sequenced was peripheral blood. These receptors all come from a man aged 50-60 years with active or convalescent COVID-19. Both conserved end residues are part of each CDR3. The D gene is left open where the match is weak. Clone size appears in some rows only: once, few, many, or a class for an expanded clone.

D,J,V,size,CDR3,DNA
.,TRBJ1-2,TRBV7-2,few,CASSALLGGGYTF,TGTGCCAGCAGCGCCCTTTTAGGGGGTGGCTACACCTTC
.,TRBJ2-7,TRBV5-4,.,CASSPRGGMREQYF,TGTGCCAGCAGCCCTAGGGGCGGGATGAGGGAGCAGTACTTC
TRBD2,TRBJ2-1,TRBV7-9,.,CASRQGREGSYNEQFF,TGTGCCAGCAGGCAAGGGCGGGAGGGAAGCTACAATGAGCAGTTCTTC
.,TRBJ2-7,TRBV18,.,CASSTTSGYEQYF,TGTGCCAGCTCAACAACTAGTGGGTACGAGCAGTACTTC
.,TRBJ1-2,TRBV25-1,once,CASSETGMVYGYTF,TGTGCCAGCAGTGAAACAGGGATGGTCTATGGCTACACCTTC
TRBD2,TRBJ2-3,TRBV3-1/TRBV3-2,.,CASSSTSGTQYF,TGTGCCAGCAGCTCGACTAGCGGGACGCAGTATTTT
TRBD1,TRBJ1-2,TRBV5-8,.,CASSYETGTGFYGYTF,TGTGCCAGCAGCTACGAGACAGGGACTGGTTTCTATGGCTACACCTTC
.,TRBJ1-2,TRBV28,once,CASSFSGKGGAGYGYTF,TGTGCCAGCAGTTTTTCCGGAAAGGGGGGGGCAGGCTATGGCTACACCTTC
.,TRBJ1-1,TRBV4-2,.,CASSQAFGDTEAFF,TGTGCCAGCAGCCAAGCATTCGGGGACACTGAAGCTTTCTTT
TRBD1,TRBJ2-1,TRBV18,.,CASSPGQGRNEQFF,TGTGCCAGCTCACCAGGACAGGGCAGGAATGAGCAGTTCTTC
TRBD2,TRBJ2-7,TRBV29-1,.,CSVRAREATYEQYF,TGCAGCGTTAGAGCGCGGGAGGCTACCTACGAGCAGTACTTC
TRBD2,TRBJ2-2,TRBV5-4,once,CASRSRTSGKDTGELFF,TGTGCCAGCAGATCCCGGACTAGCGGGAAGGACACCGGGGAGCTGTTTTTT
TRBD2,TRBJ2-1,TRBV27,once,CASSFSALAASSYNEQFF,TGTGCCAGCAGTTTTTCGGCTCTAGCGGCCAGCTCCTACAATGAGCAGTTCTTC
.,TRBJ1-1,TRBV6-5,.,CASSLRDTEAFF,TGTGCCAGCAGCCTCAGGGATACTGAAGCTTTCTTT
.,TRBJ1-2,TRBV9,.,CASSLQSQGIYGYTF,TGTGCCAGCAGCCTACAATCACAGGGTATCTATGGCTACACCTTC
.,TRBJ1-1,TRBV6-5,.,CASGRTVGVEAFF,TGTGCCAGCGGCCGGACAGTGGGAGTTGAAGCTTTCTTT
TRBD2,TRBJ2-1,TRBV11-3,.,CASSLGISSGSENEQFF,TGTGCCAGCAGCTTAGGGATTTCTAGCGGGAGTGAAAATGAGCAGTTCTTC